These 3 T cell receptor beta chains were all obtained from the same sample, sequenced in a study of T-cell memory formation after mild COVID-19 (dated by TCRdb to the early 2020s). To prepare the library, 5' RACE was applied. The sequencer was an Illumina NovaSeq 6000. TCRdb's own reprocessing of the public reads used fastp at Q25 and MiXCR and kept productive beta chains. Duplicate CDR3 protein sequences are folded into a single record with the most common DNA and genes. For this sample there are fewer than 500,000 distinct CDR3 sequences; approximately 23% appear just once. The biggest ten clones account for around 12% of the sample. Sequenced: PBMCs or a T cell subset sorted from them (not recorded which). The receptors come from an adult woman who had mild COVID-19 (a few samples of this study predate the infection). The sample titles of this study are shuffled in the database, so cell type and time point are left out; the donor was told from shared clones.

This CDR3 is CSANGQDSSYEQYF. The CDR3 DNA reads as TGCAGTGCTAATGGACAGGATAGCTCCTACGAGCAGTACTTC. The rearrangement links TRBV20-1 to TRBJ2-7, with 7 bases aligning to TRBD1. J gave up 0 bases and V 4 bases, and 6 bases lay outside the gene matches. The CDR3 runs to 14 residues. Germline V gene sequence: CDR1 DFQATT, CDR2 SNEGSKA (reference sequence).

This CDR3 is CASSVGGGDAAFF. The CDR3 DNA is TGTGCCAGCAGCGTAGGGGGAGGGGACGCAGCTTTCTTT. The V gene is TRBV9, the J gene TRBJ1-1, with D possibly being TRBD1 (5 bases). Deletions cut 0 bases from V and 10 bases from J, with 13 bases between. Germline V gene data show CDR1 as SGDLS and CDR2 as YYNGEE. The CDR3 runs 13 residues.

This clonotype has more than one count but fewer than ten. The chain is built from TRBV21-1 and TRBJ1-6; the D call in the table, TRBD1, was not verified against the DNA. TRBV21-1 is noted as a pseudogene. CDR3 length equals 15 residues. The CDR3 loop is CASSKAGTANSPLHF. CDR3 coding DNA: TGTGCCAGCAGCAAAGCCGGGACAGCCAATTCACCCCTCCACTTT.